This TCR beta chain originates from a study of shared clonotypes between healthy human individuals. The V end lost 6 bases, the J end lost 4 bases, and 19 bases lay between the germline ends. The CDR3 extends over 15 amino acids. In germline, CDR1 is MNHNY, CDR2 SVGAGI (reference sequence). This clone was seen only once. Every subset's genomic DNA went evenly onto several immunoSEQ plates. The data were produced by immunoSEQ multiplex PCR, yet TCRdb's version contains in-frame clones alone and is incomplete. Among about 2.4 million clones, over 85% were seen once, and the ten largest hold over 0.12%. The sequence derives from a man younger than 35 in good health. This chain joins TRBV6-6 and TRBJ2-7; D may be TRBD1 or TRBD2 (7 bases each). Sequenced material: naive CD4+ T cells sorted from blood. This sample's subset: CD45RA+ positively selected. The CDR3 here is CASSPPGQGGYEQYF. In DNA, the CDR3 is TGTGCCAGCAGCCCCCCCGGGCAGGGGGGGTACGAGCAGTACTTC.